This T cell receptor (beta chain) was documented in a study of Graves' ophthalmopathy and Graves' hyperthyroidism (dated by TCRdb to 2016 to 2019). About the full investigation: Peripheral blood was collected at initial diagnosis, before any treatment. The roughly 91 discovery patients were randomly divided into training and test sets at a 7:3 ratio. In total, 135 blood samples were TCR-sequenced: 43 ophthalmopathy, about 75 hyperthyroidism and some 17 hyperthyroidism-to-ophthalmopathy patients. The independent validation cohort included 18 to 20 hyperthyroidism patients plus 17 patients who later progressed from hyperthyroidism to ophthalmopathy. A discovery set of about 99 patients (43 ophthalmopathy, some 58 stable hyperthyroidism) was enrolled to explore V-J signatures distinguishing ophthalmopathy from hyperthyroidism. Following sampling, methimazole starting at 30 mg daily was administered to hyperthyroidism patients, and high-dose intravenous methylprednisolone was administered to ophthalmopathy patients. T-cell repertoires of thyroid tissue and blood were compared in over 5 hyperthyroidism patients. The study used TCR beta repertoire signatures to distinguish Graves' ophthalmopathy from Graves' hyperthyroidism and to predict progression to ophthalmopathy.

Here is what the overall study found, with its caveats: Ophthalmopathy was separated from stable hyperthyroidism by the 13-signature model with about 90% sensitivity and about 81% specificity in cross-validation and with 80%/75% in the test set. Sample size was not predetermined statistically, and investigators were not blinded to group allocation. Among expanded thyroid clonotypes with frequency above 0.001, most also showed up in blood, which suggests that blood repertoires may reflect the thyroid immune response. In validation, the model predicted ophthalmopathy progression with 70.59% sensitivity and approximately 72% specificity; about a dozen predicted patients were CT-confirmed with GO in a median of around 6.5 months.

TCR beta CDR3 regions were amplified from RNA transcripts for repertoire sequencing. A first-round RT-PCR used HTBI primers with the Qiagen OneStep RT-PCR kit, followed by a second-round multiplex PCR, size selection and purification. Libraries were sequenced paired-end with 100 bp reads on an Illumina HiSeq2000. Per the authors' processing: SOAPnuke was used to process the reads, throwing out any read that had adapters, had uncalled bases, had a mean Phred below 15, or lacked an exact constant-primer or identifier match. COPE v1.2.5 was used to merge the high-quality paired reads. Unique nucleotide sequences were defined as clonotypes and aligned to IMGT TRB V, D and J references using MiTCR v1.1. The analysis was limited to V-J combinations with a frequency above 0.0001, which together covered more than 99% of repertoires. For each V-J combination, a TCR clonal expansion and chaos score was defined as F50 clonal expansion divided by the chaos observed in the TCRdist matrix. Features were reduced by Welch's t-statistics and random forest to approximately 13 V-J combinations, which fed a naive Bayes classifier. The Morisita-Horn index was used to measure how similar the thyroid and blood repertoires were. The public reads were reprocessed in TCRdb via fastp at Q25 and MiXCR, keeping in-frame beta chains. Each entry merges the rows of one CDR3 protein and shows their most common DNA and genes. These V and J calls derive from TCRdb rather than the authors' analysis. A total of about 390,000 distinct CDR3 sequences appear in this sample, over 15% of them only once. The ten largest clones add up to 5.5% to 8% of the sample.

There are many counts of this clonotype. Its binding antigen is unknown. Base qualities are not provided; no much larger clone lies one nucleotide away. Cut back by 10 bases and 4 bases, the V and J ends lie 28 bases apart. The CDR3 spans 17 residues, from the cysteine through the phenylalanine. Left in the record is the CDR3 DNA by itself, 51 bases read in frame from the first base. CDR1 MNHEY and CDR2 SVGAGI were looked up in the germline V gene. A patient counted as having stable hyperthyroidism if there was no progression to ophthalmopathy within 18 months of follow-up. Hyperthyroidism patients were newly diagnosed, were aged 18 to 65 years, and had a disease duration under 2 months. Patients with other autoimmune diseases, uncontrolled infections, pregnancy or lactation were excluded. Clinical symptoms, serum thyroxine, TRAb, thyroid ultrasound and orbital computed tomography were used for diagnosis. PBMCs were isolated from approximately 10 ml of fresh peripheral blood by Ficoll-Paque density gradient centrifugation. Total RNA was extracted using Trizol reagent, and RNA quality was checked on an Agilent 2100 Bioanalyzer.

The rearrangement joined TRBV6-5 to TRBJ1-2; the best D guess is TRBD1, with 6 bases matching. The sequence was obtained from a woman in her late teens or twenties with stable Graves' hyperthyroidism. Donor details come from another sample of the same person, matched by shared clones. Sequenced input: peripheral blood. The DNA sequence is given as TGTGCCACCACTTCCCGCCGGGACATAAAGCGTTTCTATGGCTACACCTTC. This gives the protein CATTSRRDIKRFYGYTF.